The 27 T cell receptor beta chains in this list originate from one sample, sequenced in a study of blood T cell repertoires in COVID-19. Profiled with immunoSEQ multiplex PCR; TCRdb holds only in-frame clones, not every one. Altogether 140,000 or so clones are present, roughly 89% being singletons, with the ten largest covering around 1.5%. Sequences were obtained from peripheral blood. Every receptor here comes from a human donor in a cohort sampled during active COVID-19.

The chain joins TRBV10-1 to TRBJ1-4, with 7 bases matching TRBD1. CDR1 is WNHNN, CDR2 SYGVQD, per germline (reference sequence). V lost 10 bases to trimming and J lost 8 bases; unmatched junction nucleotides: 13. This CDR3 has 14 amino acids. In DNA form, the CDR3 reads TGCGCCACCCCGTGGTCCAGGGGGATCGAAAAACTGTTTTTT. Translation: CATPWSRGIEKLFF.

This sequence joins TRBV19 and TRBJ2-3; D not certain. The ends were cut back, 7 bases at V and 3 bases at J, with 20 bases in the middle. In germline, CDR1 is LNHDA, CDR2 SQIVND (reference sequence). The CDR3 is 16 residues long. The CDR3 DNA reads TGTGCCAGTACCTTCGGGTGGTCGGATGGTACAGATACGCAGTATTTT. This translates into CASTFGWSDGTDTQYF.

Regarding this clone: A read error may account for a junction end that differs from germline. The genes are TRBV9 and TRBJ2-3; 7 nucleotides align to TRBD2. Germline CDR1 SGDLS, CDR2 YYNGEE. CDR3 length: 13 amino acids. CDR3 in amino acids: CASSVLDTGKLAF. As DNA, the CDR3 is TGTGCCAGCAGCGTACTTGACACCGGTAAACTAGCGTTT.

This clone was recorded only once. The CDR3 loop reads CASSLAVDTQYF. CDR3 bases: TGTGCCAGCAGCTTGGCGGTAGATACGCAGTATTTT. The V and J genes are TRBV5-4 and TRBJ2-3; D remains ambiguous. Germline CDR1 SGHNT, CDR2 YYREEE (reference sequence). The CDR3 runs 12 residues. V was trimmed by 0 bases and J by 5 bases, leaving 4 bases between them. Together with reference TRBV5-4 and TRBJ2-3, the CDR3 gives the full variable domain: ETGVTQSPTHLIKTRGQQVTLRCSSQSGHNTVSWYQQALGQGPQFIFQYYREEENGRGNFPPRFSGLQFPNYSSELNVNALELDDSALYLCASSLAVDTQYFGPGTRLTVL.

The gene calls are TRBV30 and TRBJ2-3; D possibly corresponds to TRBD2 (6 bases). Trimming pared 2 bases from V and 9 bases from J, leaving 12 bases between. The length of the CDR3 is 12 residues. Germline CDR1 and CDR2: GTSNPN and SVGIG (reference sequence). CDR3 in DNA: TGTGCCTGGAGTTTTGGAGGGAGGACGCAGTATTTT. This gives the protein CAWSFGGRTQYF.

J is TRBJ1-1 and V is TRBV11-1; D call uncertain. From germline, CDR1 is SGHAT and CDR2 FQDESV (reference sequence). V lost 3 bases and J 3 bases, leaving 11 bases between the germline ends. The CDR3 totals 14 residues. The CDR3 loop reads CASSLTRRDTEAFF. CDR3 DNA sequence: TGTGCCAGCAGCTTGACCCGGAGGGACACTGAAGCTTTCTTT.

J is TRBJ1-1 and V is TRBV20-1; D possibly corresponds to TRBD1 (6 bases). V lost 3 bases to trimming and J lost 2 bases, with 13 bases between them. CDR1 is DFQATT and CDR2 is SNEGSKA in the germline V gene (reference sequence). The CDR3 sequence is 14 residues long. In DNA, the CDR3 is TGCAGTGCTAGTATCCCAGGGGATAACACTGAAGCTTTCTTT. As protein: CSASIPGDNTEAFF.

This sequence joins TRBV18 and TRBJ2-4, with a tentative D call TRBD2 (6 bases). Trimming took off 2 bases at V and 8 bases at J, with 10 bases between the two ends. There are 13 residues in the CDR3. CDR1 is KGHSH and CDR2 is LQKENI in the germline V gene. The CDR3 DNA follows: TGTGCCAGCTCACCAAGCGGAGGGGACATTCAGTACTTC. Its translation is CASSPSGGDIQYF.

V usage is TRBV6-5 and J usage is TRBJ2-6; TRBD1 might be the D (5 bases). The V and J ends lost 6 bases and 0 bases respectively, with 9 bases between them. Germline CDR1 and CDR2: MNHEY and SVGAGI. The CDR3 covers 15 residues. The CDR3 nucleotides read TGTGCCAGCAGCTCTACAGGCTCTGGGGCCAACGTCCTGACTTTC. Its protein is CASSSTGSGANVLTF.

The chain is built from TRBV12-3 or TRBV12-4 and TRBJ1-5; D not certain. The CDR3 runs 13 residues. V lost 6 bases to trimming and J lost 4 bases, with 10 bases between them. CDR3 sequence: CASSPAGNQPQHF. CDR3 nucleotide sequence: TGTGCCAGCAGCCCCGCGGGGAATCAGCCCCAGCATTTT.

This rearrangement joins TRBV6-5 to TRBJ1-4, with D possibly TRBD1 on 5 matching bases. The CDR3 is made up of 13 amino acids. Germline V gene sequence: CDR1 MNHEY, CDR2 SVGAGI. Trimming removed 6 bases from V and 12 bases from J, with 17 bases in between. The CDR3 DNA reads TGTGCCAGCAGCCCACGACGGGGGGGTGAACTGTTTTTT. This sequence encodes CASSPRRGGELFF.

The chain combines TRBV19 with TRBJ1-5; 8 bases map to TRBD1. Germline V gives CDR1 LNHDA, CDR2 SQIVND (reference sequence). With 3 bases clipped from V and 9 bases from J, the junction kept 4 bases outside the gene matches. The CDR3 spans 13 residues. The CDR3 DNA sequence: TGTGCCAGTAGTATGACAGGGGTCGGGCCCCAGCATTTT. This gives the protein CASSMTGVGPQHF.

The chain joins TRBV7-9 to TRBJ2-7; D is undetermined. Between the trimmed V and J ends, which lost 2 bases and 6 bases, there was a span of 8 bases. Germline V gives CDR1 SEHNR, CDR2 FQNEAQ (reference sequence). This CDR3 comprises 12 residues. CDR3 region: CASSLFYPEQYF. The DNA of the CDR3 is TGTGCCAGCAGCTTATTTTATCCCGAGCAGTACTTC.

This chain connects TRBV5-4 to TRBJ2-3; 9 bases map to TRBD2. Trimming at V came to 4 bases and at J to 6 bases, leaving 12 bases not matched to a gene. The CDR3 extends over 16 amino acids. Germline V gene data show CDR1 as SGHNT and CDR2 as YYREEE (reference sequence). The chain's CDR3 is CASSPPSGVPQDTQYF. Here the CDR3 DNA reads TGTGCCAGCAGCCCTCCTAGCGGGGTTCCGCAGGATACGCAGTATTTT. The entire variable domain, with the rest obtained from reference TRBV5-4 and TRBJ2-3, is as follows: ETGVTQSPTHLIKTRGQQVTLRCSSQSGHNTVSWYQQALGQGPQFIFQYYREEENGRGNFPPRFSGLQFPNYSSELNVNALELDDSALYLCASSPPSGVPQDTQYFGPGTRLTVL.

V is TRBV15 and J is TRBJ1-2; 7 nucleotides line up with TRBD1. Germline-derived CDR1 and CDR2 are LNHNV and YYDKDF (reference sequence). The CDR3 is 14 amino acids. The ends lost 0 bases at V and 8 bases at J; junction bases unmatched: 6. For the CDR3, the DNA is TGTGCCACCAGCAGAGAGTATCAGGGGGGCGGCTACACCTTC. Its protein is CATSREYQGGGYTF. The full variable domain, completed using reference TRBV15 and TRBJ1-2, is DAMVIQNPRYQVTQFGKPVTLSCSQTLNHNVMYWYQQKSSQAPKLLFHYYDKDFNNEADTPDNFQSRRPNTSFCFLDIRSPGLGDTAMYLCATSREYQGGGYTFGSGTRLTVV.

Written as DNA, the CDR3 is TGCAGCGTTGAATCGAGTGGCTACACCTTC. Translating gives CSVESSGYTF. The genes are TRBV29-1 and TRBJ1-2; D call uncertain. The CDR3 contains 10 residues. Germline lookup yields CDR1 SQVTM and CDR2 ANQGSEA. Trimming took off 2 bases at V and 7 bases at J, with 5 bases between the two ends.

V and J are TRBV7-2 and TRBJ2-1; 12 positions agree with TRBD2. Germline CDR1 reads SGHTA; CDR2 reads FQGNSA. V gave up 3 bases and J gave up 7 bases; unmatched junction bases: 7. CDR3 length: 16 residues. CDR3 residues: CASSLNLAGGHNEQFF. CDR3 DNA sequence: TGTGCCAGCAGCTTGAATCTAGCGGGGGGGCATAATGAGCAGTTCTTC. The variable domain in full, completed from reference TRBV7-2 and TRBJ2-1, reads GAGVSQSPSNKVTEKGKDVELRCDPISGHTALYWYRQSLGQGLEFLIYFQGNSAPDKSGLPSDRFSAERTGGSVSTLTIQRTQQEDSAVYLCASSLNLAGGHNEQFFGPGTRLTVL.

The J gene is TRBJ2-5, the V gene TRBV4-1; 7 bases fit TRBD1. J lost 7 bases, V lost 4 bases, and 12 bases had no gene match. CDR1 and CDR2 (germline): MGHRA, YSYEKL. The CDR3 is 15 amino acids. The CDR3 DNA is TGCGCCAGCAGCCCCCGCTCGACAGGGATAAGGACCCAGTACTTC. Its protein is CASSPRSTGIRTQYF.

This clone has a single count. The rearrangement links TRBV9 to TRBJ2-2; TRBD2 matches 9 bases. Germline V gene lookup returns CDR1 SGDLS and CDR2 YYNGEE. The trim removed 1 base at V and 6 bases at J, leaving 1 base unmatched. The CDR3 is 14 residues long. CDR3 residues: CASSVLAGSGELFF. For the CDR3, the DNA is TGTGCCAGCAGCGTACTAGCGGGGTCCGGGGAGCTGTTTTTT.

The CDR3 loop reads CASSQVSGGDGYTF. In DNA, the CDR3 is TGTGCCAGCAGCCAAGTATCAGGGGGCGACGGCTACACCTTC. V and J are TRBV3-1 (or the pseudogene TRBV3-2) and TRBJ1-2, with TRBD1 identical over 8 bases. V shed 1 base, J shed 8 bases, and the junction held 6 bases outside the gene matches. CDR1 LGHDT and CDR2 YNNKEL come from the germline V gene (reference sequence). The CDR3 has 14 amino acids.

This clone occurred once. The chain couples TRBV7-3 to TRBJ2-3; 7 bases are a match to TRBD2. In germline, CDR1 is SGHTA, CDR2 FQGTGA. This CDR3 is 15 amino acids long. Trimming at V came to 2 bases and at J to 5 bases, leaving 7 bases not matched to a gene. The CDR3 nucleotides are TGTGCCAGCAGCTTAGGCGGCAGGGAGGGAGATACGCAGTATTTT. It translates to CASSLGGREGDTQYF. The complete variable domain, with remaining parts taken from reference TRBV7-3 and TRBJ2-3, reads GAGVSQTPSNKVTEKGKYVELRCDPISGHTALYWYRQSLGQGPEFLIYFQGTGAADDSGLPNDRFFAVRPEGSVSTLKIQRTERGDSAVYLCASSLGGREGDTQYFGPGTRLTVL.

The V call is TRBV2, the J call TRBJ1-5; weak D call: TRBD1 (6 bases). V lost 6 bases and J lost 3, with 15 bases in between. This CDR3 is 15 amino acids long. The germline V gene encodes CDR1 SNHLY and CDR2 FYNNEI. DNA for the CDR3: TGTGCCAGCAGGGGAGAACAGGGCCCCAATCAGCCCCAGCATTTT. It encodes CASRGEQGPNQPQHF.

The rearrangement joins TRBV7-3 to TRBJ1-1; D is unresolved. This CDR3 is 15 amino acids long. Trimming took 0 bases from V and 0 from J, leaving 8 bases between them. Germline CDR1 SGHTA, CDR2 FQGTGA. DNA for the CDR3: TGTGCCAGCAGCTTAACACCGGTGATGAACACTGAAGCTTTCTTT. This gives the protein CASSLTPVMNTEAFF.

The gene calls are TRBV12-3 or TRBV12-4 and TRBJ2-7; 8 nucleotides line up with TRBD1. This CDR3 comprises 13 residues. J lost 4 bases, V lost 6 bases, and 5 bases had no gene match. The CDR3, as DNA: TGTGCCAGCAGCACAGGGGGTCCATACGAGCAGTACTTC. Translation: CASSTGGPYEQYF.

The chain has TRBV9 and TRBJ2-7; 9 bases fit TRBD2. Trimming cost V 0 bases and J 2 bases; bases outside gene matches: 3. The CDR3 covers 15 residues. Germline CDR1 SGDLS, CDR2 YYNGEE. CDR3 coding DNA: TGTGCCAGCAGCGTAGCTGGCGGGGGGGCCTACGAGCAGTACTTC. This encodes CASSVAGGGAYEQYF.

The J gene is TRBJ2-7, the V gene TRBV5-5; 8 positions match TRBD1. The CDR3 has 16 amino acids. The trim removed 0 bases at V and 3 bases at J, leaving 8 bases unmatched. Germline-derived CDR1 and CDR2 are SGHKS and YYEKEE (reference sequence). CDR3 sequence (DNA): TGTGCCAGCAGCTTGGAGGCGACAGGGGTAAGCTACGAGCAGTACTTC. Amino acids: CASSLEATGVSYEQYF.

The genes are TRBV2 and TRBJ1-4; 9 nucleotides align to TRBD1. Per the germline V gene, CDR1 is SNHLY and CDR2 is FYNNEI. The CDR3 sequence is 15 residues long. With V trimmed by 5 bases and J by 3 bases, 4 bases remained unmatched. CDR3 residues: CASSSQGAANEKLFF. For the CDR3, the DNA is TGTGCCAGCAGTTCACAGGGGGCTGCTAATGAAAAACTGTTTTTT.